The clone carrying this T cell receptor (beta chain) was detected only a few times. In the original processing: Reference gene primer amplification yielded estimated nucleated cell counts. The protocol was immunoSEQ multiplex PCR, while the TCRdb copy is restricted to in-frame clones and leaves out a portion. The V and J calls and clone size come from that table; D and trimming were worked out from the DNA. The sample yields fewer than 200,000 clones, under 90% seen once. Participants' reported clinical history set cohort assignment. Recovered participants had two consecutive negative NP/OP PCR tests, healthcare professional clearance, or symptom resolution. V lost 7 bases and J lost 5, with 11 bases in between. Germline CDR1 and CDR2: LNHDA and SQIVND (reference sequence). The CDR3 has 12 amino acids. These data belong to a study of blood T cell repertoires in COVID-19. Study-level background: Samples representing acute and convalescent COVID-19 were sourced from the United States, Italy and Spain.

The chain links TRBV19 to TRBJ1-1; tentatively, D is TRBD1 (6 bases). The sequence was collected from a man aged 45-65 years who had recovered from COVID-19. Sequenced: PBMCs or T cells enriched from blood (not recorded which). The CDR3: CASIQGTTEAFF. CDR3 coding DNA: TGTGCCAGTATCCAGGGGACAACTGAAGCTTTCTTT.